This T cell receptor (beta chain) is from a study of cytomegalovirus exposure and HLA in healthy donors (TCRdb year 2017). Study-level background: According to a later analysis, one platform produced both the 110 or so validation repertoires and the 720 or so repertoires of the first cohort. Besides the first cohort of more than 650 subjects, a separate validation cohort made up of 95 to 150 different subjects was used. The aim of the study was to test whether cataloging public T cell receptors could identify signatures of past pathogen exposure. To predict cytomegalovirus infection status, the study brought together high-throughput TCR immunosequencing, statistical association of individual TCRs with disease status, and machine learning.

V is cut back by 3 bases and J by 3 bases, with 4 bases in the junction unmatched. Its CDR3 holds 17 amino acids, cysteine through phenylalanine. Only the CDR3 region is kept as DNA, spanning 51 bases read in frame from base 1. Reading the germline V gene gives CDR1 SGDLS and CDR2 YYNGEE. A note on this clone: Its binding antigen is unknown. No per-base quality is available; no much larger clone lies one base away.

Donors formed part of the validation cohort, which comprised 95 to 150 subjects and was distinct from the first cohort of several hundred subjects. Broader findings and caveats from the paper: A few of the identified cytomegalovirus-associated TCR beta chains were confirmed in vitro to be specific for cytomegalovirus antigens. The validation cohort had no HLA typing available for a later analysis, so co-occurrence within that cohort was assessed over all 120 or so repertoires. Cytomegalovirus status was reported to be diagnosed by the classifier with high specificity and sensitivity in both the original and validation cohorts. Most TCR sequences were seen in very few donors, while some public TCRs were found in many individuals. In a later analysis, TCRs clustered in the first cohort were found to also tend to co-occur in the roughly 120 validation repertoires, with around 94% of cluster scores above 0. The authors suggested that the approach could potentially be extended to other disease states and immunological phenotypes. The study listed 150 to 200 TCR beta chains as associated with cytomegalovirus.

Preparation of the library involved the immunoSEQ multiplex PCR assay. The study's processing was this. To diagnose cytomegalovirus status from the catalog of TCR beta chain sequences, a statistical classification framework was built. TCRdb obtained this table from immuneACCESS and retained in-frame rearrangements with V and J assigned. These tables miss some clones; where compared with another copy, unresolved V genes account for less than half of the shortfall, and the remainder is unexplained. The V and J calls and clone size were taken over from that table, and D and trimming were inferred from the DNA. Within this sample are roughly 75,000 clones, with around four fifths of them counted one time only. Jointly, the top ten make up less than 3% of the sample.

Sequenced: PBMCs. The chain is made from TRBV9 and TRBJ2-1; 15 central nucleotides agree with TRBD2. The receptor was isolated from a young man in good health and CMV-seronegative. The DNA sequence follows: TGTGCCAGCAGCGGGACTAGCGGGAGGGGGTTCTACAATGAGCAGTTCTTC. Translated, it reads CASSGTSGRGFYNEQFF.